The 15 T cell receptor beta chains presented below share a single source sample, sequenced in a study of CD8 T cells in ankylosing spondylitis. TCRdb called the 5' RACE reads again in MiXCR, with one record for every CDR3 protein. This sample carries roughly 150,000 distinct CDR3 sequences, around 9.6% of them seen once, and the ten largest clones take about 15%. The material sequenced was blood, either unsorted or a sorted T cell fraction (not recorded which). These receptors were taken from a female donor with ankylosing spondylitis or in good health (not recorded which).

About this clonotype itself: At one end the junction does not follow the germline gene, possibly because of a read error. The rearrangement joins TRBV7-6 to TRBJ2-1, with D possibly being TRBD2 (5 bases). This CDR3 contains 15 residues. Germline values: CDR1 SGHVS, CDR2 FNYEAQ. The CDR3 sequence is CPSSQSGSSYNEQFF. The CDR3 nucleotides read TGTCCCAGCAGCCAGAGCGGCAGCTCCTACAATGAGCAGTTCTTC.

The rearrangement uses TRBV12-3 or TRBV12-4 and TRBJ2-7; D unresolved. The CDR3 contains 13 residues. V was trimmed by 2 bases and J by 2 bases, leaving 7 bases between them. The CDR3 region is CASSLNNAYEQYF. The CDR3 bases are TGTGCCAGCAGTTTAAATAATGCCTACGAGCAGTACTTC.

V gene TRBV5-4 combines with J gene TRBJ2-1; no clear D gene. From germline, CDR1 is SGHNT and CDR2 YYREEE (reference sequence). V was shortened by 1 base and J by 10 bases, with 12 bases between the two germline ends. CDR3 length: 13 residues. This CDR3 reads CASSLITSWEQFF. The CDR3 DNA follows: TGTGCCAGCAGCTTGATTACCTCGTGGGAGCAGTTCTTC.

Many counts were recorded for this clonotype. The chain's CDR3 is CASSRLGGTKNIQYF. CDR3 coding DNA: TGTGCCAGCAGCCGACTAGGGGGGACCAAAAACATTCAGTACTTC. The chain combines TRBV7-2 with TRBJ2-4, with D perhaps assigned TRBD1 or TRBD2 (6 bases each). The CDR3 is 15 amino acids. The germline V gene encodes CDR1 SGHTA and CDR2 FQGNSA. Trimming left V 5 bases short and J 2 bases short, with 13 bases between. The whole variable domain, remainder taken from reference TRBV7-2 and TRBJ2-4, is GAGVSQSPSNKVTEKGKDVELRCDPISGHTALYWYRQSLGQGLEFLIYFQGNSAPDKSGLPSDRFSAERTGGSVSTLTIQRTQQEDSAVYLCASSRLGGTKNIQYFGAGTRLSVL.

The table lists this clonotype with a few counts. V is TRBV12-3 or TRBV12-4 and J is TRBJ1-1; a possible D gene is TRBD1 (5 bases). CDR3 length: 12 amino acids. V dropped 2 bases and J dropped 7 bases, with 8 bases sitting between them. The CDR3 is CASSLRQIEAFF. The CDR3 DNA reads as TGTGCCAGCAGTTTACGACAGATTGAAGCTTTCTTT.

This clonotype was observed a few times. The chain combines TRBV7-9 with TRBJ2-1; 14 bases are a match to TRBD2. Germline trimming cut 5 bases from V and 9 bases from J; bases unmatched to any gene: 9. The CDR3 spans 16 residues. The V gene's germline CDR1 is SEHNR and CDR2 FQNEAQ (reference sequence). The CDR3 sequence is CASSARLAGGLSEQFF. The CDR3 DNA is TGTGCCAGCAGCGCCCGACTAGCGGGAGGGTTAAGTGAGCAGTTCTTC.

The rearrangement joins TRBV5-6 to TRBJ2-5; the match to TRBD2 covers 7 bases. The CDR3 has 14 residues. The germline V gene has CDR1 SGHDT and CDR2 YYEEEE. The V segment lost 5 bases and the J segment 3 bases; nucleotides outside the gene matches: 7. CDR3 loop: CASSQEAGEETQYF. CDR3 DNA: TGTGCCAGCAGTCAGGAGGCGGGGGAAGAGACCCAGTACTTC.

This chain links TRBV24-1 with TRBJ1-1; the D gene is possibly TRBD1 (5 bases). Trimming pared 2 bases from V and 7 bases from J, leaving 10 bases between. There are 13 residues in the CDR3. Looked up from germline, CDR1 is KGHDR and CDR2 is SFDVKD. The CDR3 protein is CATSDWGRSEAFF. CDR3 DNA: TGTGCCACCAGTGATTGGGGACGGAGTGAAGCTTTCTTT.

This clonotype was found a few times. The chain couples TRBV6-1 to TRBJ2-7; 8 nucleotides align to TRBD1. Per the germline V gene, CDR1 is MNHNS and CDR2 is SASEGT. J gave up 0 bases and V 5 bases, and 6 bases lay outside the gene matches. There are 15 residues in the CDR3. The CDR3 region is CASSPDRADSYEQYF. The CDR3 DNA follows: TGTGCCAGCAGTCCGGACAGGGCAGACTCCTACGAGCAGTACTTC.

This clonotype was seen ten or more times. The rearrangement links TRBV7-9 to TRBJ2-1; no clear D gene. V was clipped by 5 bases and J by 9 bases, with 11 bases between them. The germline V gene has CDR1 SEHNR and CDR2 FQNEAQ (reference sequence). This CDR3 contains 12 residues. The CDR3 spells CASSLRLGEQFF. The CDR3 DNA reads TGTGCCAGCAGCCTCCGACTGGGTGAGCAGTTCTTC.

This clonotype was detected a few times. This CDR3 is CASSPTGAGTEAFF. The CDR3 region has the DNA TGTGCCAGCAGCCCCACAGGGGCGGGTACTGAAGCTTTCTTT. This chain links TRBV11-2 with TRBJ1-1; 7 bases line up with TRBD1. The J segment lost 5 bases and the V segment lost 5 bases, leaving 8 bases of the junction unmatched. Germline values: CDR1 SGHAT, CDR2 FQNNGV. This CDR3 spans 14 amino acids.

The V gene is TRBV20-1, the J gene TRBJ2-1, with TRBD2 matching 11 bases. The CDR3 length is 14 residues. The junction had 3 bases not matched to a gene; V was cut back by 7 bases and J by 1 base. The germline CDR1 and CDR2 sequences are DFQATT and SNEGSKA (reference sequence). The CDR3 region is CSGTSGSSYNEQFF. The CDR3 DNA sequence: TGCAGTGGAACTAGCGGGAGTTCCTACAATGAGCAGTTCTTC.

This clonotype was recorded at least ten times. The chain employs TRBV7-2 and TRBJ2-7; D unclear. The CDR3 sequence is 11 residues long. Between the trimmed V and J ends, which lost 1 base and 7 bases, there was a span of 5 bases. Germline values: CDR1 SGHTA, CDR2 FQGNSA. In DNA, the CDR3 is TGTGCCAGCAGCTTAGGTTTGGAGCAGTACTTC. Amino acids: CASSLGLEQYF.

The CDR3 spells CSAYGLDSGNTIYF. The CDR3 DNA is TGCAGTGCTTATGGACTGGACTCTGGAAACACCATATATTTT. The J gene is TRBJ1-3, the V gene TRBV20-1; D gene uncertain. Germline V gene lookup returns CDR1 DFQATT and CDR2 SNEGSKA (reference sequence). Trimming pared 5 bases from V and 0 bases from J, leaving 11 bases between. The CDR3 length is 14 residues.

The J gene is TRBJ2-5, the V gene TRBV11-2, with D unclear. Germline V gene data show CDR1 as SGHAT and CDR2 as FQNNGV. This CDR3 is built from 15 residues. Trimming shortened V by 0 bases and J by 1 base, and 9 bases separated the two germline ends. The DNA of the CDR3 is TGTGCCAGCAGCTTAGAATACCCGAGCCAAGAGACCCAGTACTTC. Protein: CASSLEYPSQETQYF.